This T cell receptor beta chain stems from a study of Ad26.COV2.S vaccination and SARS-CoV-2 variants. The treatment: around 19 received Ad26.COV2.S at low or high dose, single or two shots; several received placebo; per-sample allocation not given. After the first vaccine or placebo injection, samples were drawn on day 63. Immunization relied on an Ad26 vector, which expressed Wuhan-strain SARS-CoV-2 spike. In germline, CDR1 is SGHRS, CDR2 YFSETQ. The CDR3 is made up of 14 amino acids. Trimming shortened V by 2 bases and J by 5 bases, and 13 bases separated the two germline ends. TCRdb's copy holds only in-frame clones and misses some; the assay was immunoSEQ multiplex PCR. The sample includes about 680,000 clones, 89% of them seen just once.

The specimen was peripheral blood, collected in a trial of Ad26.COV2.S vaccine versus placebo. The V gene is TRBV5-1, the J gene TRBJ1-1, with D uncertain. The TCR originated in a person aged 18 to 65 who received the Ad26.COV2.S COVID-19 vaccine or a placebo. CDR3 bases: TGCGCCAGCAGCTTAGACCTTGGTGGGACTGAAGCTTTCTTT. This sequence encodes CASSLDLGGTEAFF.